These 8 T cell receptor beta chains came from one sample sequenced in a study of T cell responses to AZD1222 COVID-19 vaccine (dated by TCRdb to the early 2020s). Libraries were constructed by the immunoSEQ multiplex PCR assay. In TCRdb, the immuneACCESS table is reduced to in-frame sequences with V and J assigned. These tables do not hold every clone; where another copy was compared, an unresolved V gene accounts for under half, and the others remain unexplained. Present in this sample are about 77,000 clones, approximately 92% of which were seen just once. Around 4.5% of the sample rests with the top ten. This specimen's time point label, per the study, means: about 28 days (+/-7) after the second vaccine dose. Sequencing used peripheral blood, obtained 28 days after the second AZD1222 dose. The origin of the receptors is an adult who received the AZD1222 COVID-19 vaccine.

CDR3 bases: TGCGCCAGCAGCCAAGTCGGGCGAGCGGTTAATCAGCCCCAGCATTTT. As protein: CASSQVGRAVNQPQHF. The chain has TRBV4-1 and TRBJ1-5; no clear D. The CDR3 totals 16 residues. The germline V gene encodes CDR1 MGHRA and CDR2 YSYEKL. V lost 1 base to trimming and J lost 4 bases, with 14 bases between them.

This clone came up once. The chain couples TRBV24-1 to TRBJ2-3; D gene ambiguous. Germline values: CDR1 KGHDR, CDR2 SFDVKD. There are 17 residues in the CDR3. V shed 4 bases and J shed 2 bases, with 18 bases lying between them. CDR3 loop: CATSDRTPLSFTDTQYF. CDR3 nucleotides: TGTGCCACCAGTGACCGGACCCCTCTTAGCTTCACAGATACGCAGTATTTT.

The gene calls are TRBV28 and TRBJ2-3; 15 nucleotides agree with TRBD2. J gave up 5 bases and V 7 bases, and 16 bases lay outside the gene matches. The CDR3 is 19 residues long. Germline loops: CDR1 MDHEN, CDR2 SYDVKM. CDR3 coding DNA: TGTGCCAGCACCCTTTTTTCCGGACTAGCGGGAGGGCCTTTAGATACGCAGTATTTT. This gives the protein CASTLFSGLAGGPLDTQYF.

The CDR3 is CASSRDTSGNTIYF. The CDR3 DNA sequence: TGTGCCAGCAGCCGGGACACCTCTGGAAACACCATATATTTT. J is TRBJ1-3 and V is TRBV11-2, with D possibly being TRBD1 (6 bases). V was clipped by 5 bases and J by 0 bases, with 8 bases between them. The CDR3 has 14 residues. Germline V gives CDR1 SGHAT, CDR2 FQNNGV.

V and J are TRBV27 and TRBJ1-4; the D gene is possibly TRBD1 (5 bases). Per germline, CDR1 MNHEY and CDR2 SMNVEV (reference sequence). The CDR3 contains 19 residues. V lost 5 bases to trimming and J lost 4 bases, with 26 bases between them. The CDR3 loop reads CASSPRSGSLFWDNEKLFF. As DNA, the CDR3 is TGTGCCAGCAGTCCCCGTTCAGGGTCTCTTTTTTGGGATAATGAAAAACTGTTTTTT.

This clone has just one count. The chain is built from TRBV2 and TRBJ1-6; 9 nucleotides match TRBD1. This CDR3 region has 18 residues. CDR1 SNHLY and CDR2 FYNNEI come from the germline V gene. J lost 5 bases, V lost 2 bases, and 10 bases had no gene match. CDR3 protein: CASSESGQGLGNNSPLHF. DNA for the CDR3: TGTGCCAGCAGTGAATCCGGACAGGGGTTAGGGAATAATTCACCCCTCCACTTT.

CDR3 sequence: CASSLGRDNEQFF. The CDR3, as DNA: TGTGCCAGCAGCTTGGGAAGAGACAATGAGCAGTTCTTC. The chain employs TRBV7-9 and TRBJ2-1; D call uncertain. The V gene's germline CDR1 is SEHNR and CDR2 FQNEAQ (reference sequence). The CDR3 is 13 amino acids. V shed 3 bases and J shed 5 bases, with 8 bases lying between them.

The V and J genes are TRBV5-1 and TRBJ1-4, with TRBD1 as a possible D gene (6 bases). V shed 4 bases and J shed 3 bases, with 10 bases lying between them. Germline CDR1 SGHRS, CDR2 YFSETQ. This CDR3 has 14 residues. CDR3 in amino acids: CASSGGAANEKLFF. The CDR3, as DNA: TGCGCCAGCAGCGGGGGGGCGGCTAATGAAAAACTGTTTTTT.